The rows below give T cell receptor beta chains drawn from one sample of a study of molecular identifiers for immune sequencing clone quantification. TCRdb recomputed calls from the PCR reads with MiXCR, one row per CDR3 protein. The sample consists of about 630,000 distinct CDR3 sequences, approximately 24% of them appearing once. The specimen sequenced was naive CD8+ T cells from blood, with Jurkat cell RNA spiked in. The receptors here all came from a human donor in good health. Some libraries in this study had Jurkat cell RNA spiked in. Both conserved end residues are part of each CDR3. A D gene is named only where the DNA matches it firmly. The listing skips clone size in some rows; elsewhere it reads once, few, many or a size class.

13	TRBD2	.	TRBV2	TRBJ2-1	TGTGCCAGCACCAGCGGGGACTACAATGAGCAGTTCTTC	CASTSGDYNEQFF
16	TRBD1	few	TRBV30	TRBJ2-2	TGTGCCTGGAGTGACTGGGACAGTTTGAACACCGGGGAGCTGTTTTTT	CAWSDWDSLNTGELFF
15	TRBD2	few	TRBV30	TRBJ2-3	TGTGCCTGGGCCTCCGGCGGGAGTAGTCGCGATACGCAGTATTTT	CAWASGGSSRDTQYF
15	TRBD1	many	TRBV4-3	TRBJ2-5	TGCGCCAGCAGCCAAGAATACAGGGGGGCAGAGACCCAGTACTTC	CASSQEYRGAETQYF
14	.	.	TRBV7-9	TRBJ2-2	TGTGCCAGCAGCTTAGCTAGGGCTCCCGGGGAGCTGTTTTTT	CASSLARAPGELFF
17	TRBD1	few	TRBV27	TRBJ1-4	TGTGCCAGCAGTTTTAACGGACAGGGTTCGGCTAATGAAAAACTGTTTTTT	CASSFNGQGSANEKLFF
13	.	.	TRBV29-1	TRBJ2-1	TGCAGCGTTACCCGGACTAACTACAATGAGCAGTTCTTC	CSVTRTNYNEQFF
15	TRBD1	many	TRBV7-9	TRBJ2-3	TGTGCCAGCAACCTTCCCGGGACAGGGGAAGATACGCAGTATTTT	CASNLPGTGEDTQYF
19	TRBD1	few	TRBV6-5	TRBJ1-3	TGTGCCAGCAGTTACCAAAAGGACAGGGCTTTGCAATCTGGAAACACCATATATTTT	CASSYQKDRALQSGNTIYF
14	.	.	TRBV28	TRBJ2-7	TGTGCCAGCAGATCTAGGACGGGTGCCTACGAGCGGTACTTC	CASRSRTGAYERYF
14	.	.	TRBV29-1	TRBJ2-7	TGCAGCGCCGAAAATGTAGAAGACTTCTACGAGCAGTACTTC	CSAENVEDFYEQYF
15	.	.	TRBV4-3	TRBJ2-7	TGCGCCAGCAGCCAAGGACGGGGGACAAACTACGAGCAGTACTTC	CASSQGRGTNYEQYF
16	.	few	TRBV11-2	TRBJ1-1	TGTGCCAGCAGCTTAGTGTACGCGGGTTGGGGCACTGAAGCTTTCTTT	CASSLVYAGWGTEAFF
13	.	.	TRBV4-1	TRBJ2-3	TGCGCCAGCAGCCAAGTTAGCGAGGATACGCAGTATTTT	CASSQVSEDTQYF
14	.	few	TRBV15	TRBJ2-7	TGTGCCACCAGCAGAGAAGGAGGGGTCTACGAGCAGTACTTC	CATSREGGVYEQYF
16	TRBD1	.	TRBV6-1	TRBJ2-7	TGTGCCAGCAGTGACCCGGGACAGGGGGTGTCCTACGAGCAGTACTTC	CASSDPGQGVSYEQYF
13	.	few	TRBV4-1	TRBJ2-4	TGCGCCAGCAGCACACCGAGCAGAAACATTCAGTACTTC	CASSTPSRNIQYF
12	.	few	TRBV2	TRBJ2-1	TGTGCCAGCTCCCCCGTGAGTCATGAGCAGTTCTTC	CASSPVSHEQFF
14	TRBD2	.	TRBV30	TRBJ2-7	TGTGCCTGGAGAATGCGGGGGGTTAGGTACGAGCAGTACTTC	CAWRMRGVRYEQYF
17	.	.	TRBV5-8	TRBJ2-1	TGTGCCAGCAGCCCAGAAGCGGGGAGGGGGCAATTCGATGAGCAGTTCTTC	CASSPEAGRGQFDEQFF
15	TRBD2	.	TRBV14	TRBJ2-5	TGTGCCAGCAGCCGAATTAGCGGGGGGTCGGAGACCCAGTACTTC	CASSRISGGSETQYF
13	.	few	TRBV10-3	TRBJ1-1	TGTGCCATCAAGGCGACATTGGGCACTGAAGCTTTCTTT	CAIKATLGTEAFF
13	.	.	TRBV5-1	TRBJ1-1	TGCGCCAGCAGCTTGATCTCAGGCCGTGAAGCTTTCTTT	CASSLISGREAFF
14	TRBD1	many	TRBV27	TRBJ2-5	TGTGCCAGCAGCGAGGGGGCTCAGAGAGAGACCCAGTACTTC	CASSEGAQRETQYF
15	.	many	TRBV29-1	TRBJ2-7	TGCAGCGTTGAAGTACCCAGCGTAGGTTCCTACGAGCAGTACTTC	CSVEVPSVGSYEQYF
16	.	.	TRBV7-9	TRBJ2-7	TGTGCCAGCAGCTCCACAGGGTTGGGGGTAGTATACGAGCAGTACTTC	CASSSTGLGVVYEQYF
12	.	many	TRBV7-2	TRBJ1-1	TGTGCCAGCAGCTTACTTAGGACTGAAGCTTTCTTT	CASSLLRTEAFF
14	TRBD1	once	TRBV6-1	TRBJ1-4	TGTGCCGGCAGCTCCGGGACAGGGAATGAAAAACTGTTTTTT	CAGSSGTGNEKLFF
13	.	.	TRBV4-1	TRBJ2-1	TGCGCCAGCAGCCAAGTAGTAGCGGATGAGCAGTTCTTC	CASSQVVADEQFF
15	.	.	TRBV30	TRBJ2-3	TGTGCCTGGAGTCACGGGAGCGAGGCCGCAGATACGCAGTATTTT	CAWSHGSEAADTQYF
13	.	many	TRBV9	TRBJ2-3	TGTGCCAGCAGCTCCATGAGCACAGATACGCAGTATTTT	CASSSMSTDTQYF
13	.	.	TRBV30	TRBJ1-2	TGTGCCTGGAGTGTGGGGCCTAACTATGGCTACACCTTC	CAWSVGPNYGYTF
14	.	.	TRBV7-9	TRBJ1-1	TGTGCCAGCAGCTTTGTACGAGCCCCCACTGAAGCTTTCTTT	CASSFVRAPTEAFF
17	TRBD1	.	TRBV15	TRBJ2-7	TGTGCCACCAGCAGAGATAGGAACCGGGACAGGACCTACGAGCAGTACTTC	CATSRDRNRDRTYEQYF
17	.	many	TRBV7-8	TRBJ2-3	TGTGCCAGCAGCTCCGGGGATACGGACAGCAGCACAGATACGCAGTATTTT	CASSSGDTDSSTDTQYF
15	.	.	TRBV5-5	TRBJ2-2	TGTGCCAGCAGTTATCAAAACAGCCTTACCGGGGAGCTGTTTTTT	CASSYQNSLTGELFF
17	TRBD1	few	TRBV4-1	TRBJ2-1	TGCGCCAGCAGCCGGCGGAGCACGGGACAGGGGGCCAATGAGCAGTTCTTC	CASSRRSTGQGANEQFF
14	.	many	TRBV7-9	TRBJ2-3	TGTGCCAGCAGCTTCCCAATGGGACCAGATACGCAGTATTTT	CASSFPMGPDTQYF
15	.	many	TRBV5-6	TRBJ2-5	TGTGCCAGCAGCTTTCTAAGTTCTCTCCAAGAGACCCAGTACTTC	CASSFLSSLQETQYF
16	TRBD2	.	TRBV4-1	TRBJ2-7	TGCGCCAGCAGCCAAGCTAGCGGGACTCCCTCCTACGAGGAGTACTTC	CASSQASGTPSYEEYF
17	TRBD2	.	TRBV5-5	TRBJ2-1	TGTGCCAGCAGACCCGGACTAGAGGGCCCCTCCTACAATGAGCAGTTCTTC	CASRPGLEGPSYNEQFF
13	TRBD2	few	TRBV2	TRBJ2-7	TGTGCCAGCAGTCCGGGACTAGCGATCGAGCAGTACTTC	CASSPGLAIEQYF